This entry lists 17 T cell receptor beta chains sequenced from one sample in a study of CD4+ T cells in melanoma (dated by TCRdb to 2021 to 2024). Libraries were made using the immunoSEQ multiplex PCR assay. In TCRdb, the immuneACCESS table is reduced to in-frame sequences with V and J assigned. These tables do not hold every clone; where another copy was compared, an unresolved V gene accounts for under half, and the others remain unexplained. This sample lists some 150,000 clones; around 90% were detected once. The ten largest make up less than 2% of the sample. These receptors were collected from a human donor with melanoma.

This chain joins TRBV7-3 and TRBJ2-3; 8 bases align to TRBD1. V trimming: 1 base; J trimming: 7 bases; junction bases outside the gene matches: 7. The CDR3 totals 15 residues. The germline gives CDR1 SGHTA, CDR2 FQGTGA. The CDR3: CASSLSSQGANTQYF. The CDR3 nucleotides read TGTGCCAGCAGCTTAAGTTCGCAGGGGGCGAATACGCAGTATTTT.

The chain uses TRBV19 and TRBJ1-2; 11 bases match TRBD1. Trimming removed 10 bases from V and 2 bases from J; junction bases left unmatched: 9. The CDR3 consists of 15 residues. Looked up from germline, CDR1 is LNHDA and CDR2 is SQIVND (reference sequence). Written as DNA, the CDR3 is TGTGCCACCCAGGACAGGGGGCGCAACAACTATGGCTACACCTTC. It encodes CATQDRGRNNYGYTF.

The chain joins TRBV9 to TRBJ2-7; D perhaps matches TRBD1 (5 bases). In germline, CDR1 is SGDLS, CDR2 YYNGEE. Trimming pared 4 bases from V and 0 bases from J, leaving 8 bases between. This CDR3 region has 13 residues. The CDR3 spells CASSRQGSYEQYF. The CDR3 nucleotides read TGTGCCAGCAGCCGCCAGGGCTCCTACGAGCAGTACTTC.

The DNA of the CDR3 is TGTGCCAGCTCACCACCGTCGAAGAACACCGGGGAGCTGTTTTTT. Amino acids: CASSPPSKNTGELFF. The gene calls are TRBV18 and TRBJ2-2, with D uncertain. V gave up 0 bases and J gave up 1 base, with 6 bases separating them. From germline, CDR1 is KGHSH and CDR2 LQKENI. This CDR3 comprises 15 residues.

The V call is TRBV5-1, the J call TRBJ1-1, with a possible D match to TRBD1 (6 bases). The CDR3 is 15 residues long. Germline V CDR1 and CDR2: SGHRS, YFSETQ. Trimming removed 0 bases from V and 1 base from J, with 10 bases in between. CDR3 loop: CASSLAAGANTEAFF. DNA of the CDR3: TGCGCCAGCAGCTTGGCTGCAGGGGCGAACACTGAAGCTTTCTTT.

Only one count was recorded for this clone. The chain recombines TRBV7-2 with TRBJ1-1; D possibly corresponds to TRBD1 (5 bases). Trimming cost V 0 bases and J 11 bases, with 16 bases left between them. Germline CDR1 is SGHTA and CDR2 is FQGNSA. The CDR3 is 14 amino acids. The CDR3 DNA reads as TGTGCCAGCAGCTTAGCCCGTGGGGCAAGCGAGGCTTTCTTT. Encoded protein: CASSLARGASEAFF. Full variable domain (missing parts from reference TRBV7-2 and TRBJ1-1): GAGVSQSPSNKVTEKGKDVELRCDPISGHTALYWYRQSLGQGLEFLIYFQGNSAPDKSGLPSDRFSAERTGGSVSTLTIQRTQQEDSAVYLCASSLARGASEAFFGQGTRLTVV.

This sequence joins TRBV30 and TRBJ1-4; 8 bases line up with TRBD1. The V gene end was trimmed by 1 base and the J gene end by 4 bases; junction bases not matched to a gene: 5. Germline V CDR1 and CDR2: GTSNPN, SVGIG (reference sequence). The CDR3 contains 15 residues. The CDR3 protein is CAWSEDRALNEKLFF. The CDR3 bases are TGTGCCTGGAGTGAGGACAGGGCGCTTAATGAAAAACTGTTTTTT.

On this clone: Compared with germline, one end of the junction differs, possibly owing to a read error. The chain is built from TRBV7-7 and TRBJ2-2; D uncertain. The CDR3 totals 16 residues. Germline CDR1 reads SSHAT; CDR2 reads FNYEAQ (reference sequence). CDR3 DNA sequence: TGTGCTAGCAGCTTAGTGCGGCAGCCTACCACCGGGGAGCTGTTTTTT. It yields the protein CASSLVRQPTTGELFF.

The V gene is TRBV7-9, the J gene TRBJ1-1; the D gene is possibly TRBD1 (6 bases). CDR3 size: 13 residues. The V and J ends lost 7 bases and 4 bases respectively, with 13 bases between them. Per germline, CDR1 SEHNR and CDR2 FQNEAQ (reference sequence). The CDR3 DNA is TGTGCCAGCACCGCTGGGGGCCGCACTGAAGCTTTCTTT. It translates to CASTAGGRTEAFF.

This clone appeared once. This chain links TRBV5-4 with TRBJ1-2; D unclear. This CDR3 has 15 amino acids. V was clipped by 0 bases and J by 0 bases, with 9 bases between them. CDR1 SGHNT and CDR2 YYREEE come from the germline V gene (reference sequence). CDR3 sequence reads: CASSLGPGANYGYTF. CDR3 coding DNA: TGTGCCAGCAGCTTGGGCCCAGGAGCTAACTATGGCTACACCTTC.

This clone has only one observation. The chain has TRBV18 and TRBJ1-5; D is possibly TRBD1 (5 bases). Deletions cut 0 bases from V and 5 bases from J, with 8 bases between. Germline-derived CDR1 and CDR2 are KGHSH and LQKENI. This CDR3 is 14 amino acids long. The CDR3 reads CASSPPGGDQPQHF. DNA of the CDR3: TGTGCCAGCTCACCACCCGGGGGTGATCAGCCCCAGCATTTT.

The V gene is TRBV9, the J gene TRBJ1-1; D gene uncertain. CDR3 length: 14 amino acids. Germline values: CDR1 SGDLS, CDR2 YYNGEE. Between the trimmed V and J ends, which lost 2 bases and 7 bases, there was a span of 15 bases. CDR3 residues: CASSVGSRGSEAFF. The CDR3 DNA follows: TGTGCCAGCAGCGTGGGCAGCAGAGGGAGTGAAGCTTTCTTT.

With regard to this clone: This sample also contains other DNA sequences that code for the same CDR3. V usage is TRBV15 and J usage is TRBJ1-5, with D unresolved. Germline CDR1 reads LNHNV; CDR2 reads YYDKDF (reference sequence). Trimming took 0 bases from V and 5 from J, leaving 2 bases between them. This CDR3 is built from 12 residues. CDR3 nucleotide sequence: TGTGCCACCAGCAGAGACTATCAGCCCCAGCATTTT. Translated, it gives CATSRDYQPQHF.

The chain joins TRBV9 to TRBJ1-2; TRBD1 agrees at 11 bases. Germline assignment: CDR1 SGDLS and CDR2 YYNGEE. The junction had 6 bases not matched to a gene; V was cut back by 4 bases and J by 4 bases. The CDR3 is 15 amino acids. CDR3 in amino acids: CASSSDRGRIYGYTF. The CDR3 DNA reads as TGTGCCAGCAGCTCGGACAGGGGGCGCATCTATGGCTACACCTTC.

The chain recombines TRBV18 with TRBJ2-5; a weak D match, TRBD2 (6 bases). The CDR3 spans 15 residues. Germline CDR1 KGHSH, CDR2 LQKENI. The ends were cut back, 2 bases at V and 2 bases at J, with 12 bases in the middle. DNA of the CDR3: TGTGCCAGCTCACCAGAGGGACTCCAACAAGAGACCCAGTACTTC. Protein: CASSPEGLQQETQYF. Drawing the rest from reference TRBV18 and TRBJ2-5, the complete variable domain is NAGVMQNPRHLVRRRGQEARLRCSPMKGHSHVYWYRQLPEEGLKFMVYLQKENIIDESGMPKERFSAEFPKEGPSILRIQQVVRGDSAAYFCASSPEGLQQETQYFGPGTRLLVL.

The CDR3 spells CASTTIYGYTF. CDR3 nucleotide sequence: TGTGCCAGCACTACAATATATGGCTACACCTTC. The chain combines TRBV7-9 with TRBJ1-2; D is unclear. With 7 bases removed from V and 5 bases from J, the gap between germline ends came to 8 bases. CDR3 size: 11 residues. In germline, CDR1 is SEHNR, CDR2 FQNEAQ (reference sequence).

The chain employs TRBV18 and TRBJ2-3, with 7 bases aligning to TRBD2. The CDR3 runs to 16 residues. CDR1 and CDR2 (germline): KGHSH, LQKENI. V lost 0 bases, J lost 0 bases, and 3 bases stayed unmatched. CDR3 residues: CASSPPAGYSTDTQYF. CDR3 sequence (DNA): TGTGCCAGCTCACCACCAGCGGGGTACAGCACAGATACGCAGTATTTT.